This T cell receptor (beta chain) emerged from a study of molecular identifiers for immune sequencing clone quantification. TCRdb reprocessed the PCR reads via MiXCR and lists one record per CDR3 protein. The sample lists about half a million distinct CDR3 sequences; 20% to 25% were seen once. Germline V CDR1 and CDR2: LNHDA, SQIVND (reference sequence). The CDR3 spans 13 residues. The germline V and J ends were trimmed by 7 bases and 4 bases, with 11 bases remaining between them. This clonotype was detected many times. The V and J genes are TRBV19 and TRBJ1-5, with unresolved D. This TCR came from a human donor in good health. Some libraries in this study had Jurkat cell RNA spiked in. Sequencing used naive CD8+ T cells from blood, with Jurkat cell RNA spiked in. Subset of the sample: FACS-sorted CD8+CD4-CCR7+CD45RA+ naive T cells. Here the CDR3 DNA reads TGTGCCAGTAACCCTCAGAAGAATCAGCCCCAGCATTTT. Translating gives CASNPQKNQPQHF.